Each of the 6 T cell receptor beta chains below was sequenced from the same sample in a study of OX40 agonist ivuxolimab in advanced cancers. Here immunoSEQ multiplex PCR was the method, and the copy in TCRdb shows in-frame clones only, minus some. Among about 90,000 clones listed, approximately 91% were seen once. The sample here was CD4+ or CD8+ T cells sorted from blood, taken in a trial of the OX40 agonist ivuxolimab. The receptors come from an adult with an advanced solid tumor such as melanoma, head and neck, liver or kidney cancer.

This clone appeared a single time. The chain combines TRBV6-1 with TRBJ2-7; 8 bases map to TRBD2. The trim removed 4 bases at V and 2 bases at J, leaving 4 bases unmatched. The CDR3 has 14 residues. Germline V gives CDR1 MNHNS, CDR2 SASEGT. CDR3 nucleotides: TGTGCCAGCAGTGGGTTAGCGGGGACCTACGAGCAGTACTTC. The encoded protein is CASSGLAGTYEQYF.

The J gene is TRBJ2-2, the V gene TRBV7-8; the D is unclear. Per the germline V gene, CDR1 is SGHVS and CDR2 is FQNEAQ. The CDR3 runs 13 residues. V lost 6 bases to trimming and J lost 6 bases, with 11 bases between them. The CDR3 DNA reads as TGTGCCAGCAGTCTGGCAGAGGCCGGGGAGCTGTTTTTT. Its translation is CASSLAEAGELFF.

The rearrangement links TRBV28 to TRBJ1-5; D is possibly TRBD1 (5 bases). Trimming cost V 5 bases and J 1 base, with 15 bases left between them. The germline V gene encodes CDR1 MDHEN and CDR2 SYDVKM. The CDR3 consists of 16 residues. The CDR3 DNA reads TGTGCCAGCAGTACCCTCGGGGGGGGGAGCAATCAGCCCCAGCATTTT. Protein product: CASSTLGGGSNQPQHF.

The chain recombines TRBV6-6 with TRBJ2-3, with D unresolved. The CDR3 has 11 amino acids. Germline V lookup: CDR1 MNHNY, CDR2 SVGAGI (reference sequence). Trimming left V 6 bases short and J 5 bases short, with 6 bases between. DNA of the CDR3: TGTGCCAGCAGCGAGGTAGATACGCAGTATTTT. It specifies CASSEVDTQYF.

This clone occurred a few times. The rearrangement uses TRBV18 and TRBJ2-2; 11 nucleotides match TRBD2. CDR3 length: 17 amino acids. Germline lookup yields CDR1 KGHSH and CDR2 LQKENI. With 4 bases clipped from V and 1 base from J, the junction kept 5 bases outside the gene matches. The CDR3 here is CASSQGTSGGNTGELFF. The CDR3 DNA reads TGTGCCAGCTCACAGGGGACTAGCGGAGGGAACACCGGGGAGCTGTTTTTT.

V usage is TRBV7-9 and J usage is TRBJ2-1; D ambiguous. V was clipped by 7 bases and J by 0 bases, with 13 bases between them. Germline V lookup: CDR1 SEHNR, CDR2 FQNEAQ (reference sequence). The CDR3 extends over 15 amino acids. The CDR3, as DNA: TGTGCCAGCACCCTCCAAGGCCTCTCCTACAATGAGCAGTTCTTC. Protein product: CASTLQGLSYNEQFF. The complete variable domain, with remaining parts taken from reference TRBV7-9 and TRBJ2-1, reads DTGVSQNPRHKITKRGQNVTFRCDPISEHNRLYWYRQTLGQGPEFLTYFQNEAQLEKSRLLSDRFSAERPKGSFSTLEIQRTEQGDSAMYLCASTLQGLSYNEQFFGPGTRLTVL.